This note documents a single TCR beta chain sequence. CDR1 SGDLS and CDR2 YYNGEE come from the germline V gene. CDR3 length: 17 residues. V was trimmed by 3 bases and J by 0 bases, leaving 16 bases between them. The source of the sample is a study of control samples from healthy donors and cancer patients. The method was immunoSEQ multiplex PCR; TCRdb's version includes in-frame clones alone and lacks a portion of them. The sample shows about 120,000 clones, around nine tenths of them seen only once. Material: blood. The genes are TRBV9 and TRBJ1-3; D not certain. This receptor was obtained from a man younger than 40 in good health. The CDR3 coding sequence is TGTGCCAGCAGCGCGACCGGGGTGGCAATCTCTGGAAACACCATATATTTT. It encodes CASSATGVAISGNTIYF.